The 2 T cell receptor beta chains in this list originate from one sample, sequenced in a study of graft-versus-host responses after intestinal transplantation. Once graft tissue had been processed, intraepithelial and lamina propria lymphocytes were released. Libraries were prepared by immunoSEQ multiplex PCR; TCRdb keeps only in-frame clonotypes and omits some of them. The sample has 5,000 or so clones; approximately 68% are singletons. The sample was ileum tissue, taken about 39 weeks after intestinal transplant. The receptors here all came from a human patient who received an intestinal transplant, so some T cells may come from the graft donor.

The genes are TRBV5-1 and TRBJ2-7; 12 nucleotides align to TRBD1. V gave up 1 base and J gave up 7 bases; unmatched junction bases: 9. The CDR3 has 16 residues. Germline values: CDR1 SGHRS, CDR2 YFSETQ. The CDR3, as DNA: TGCGCCAGCAGCTTGTGGTGGGGACAGGGGGCGGGGGAGCAGTACTTC. It translates to CASSLWWGQGAGEQYF.

This clone appeared a few times. The genes are TRBV2 and TRBJ1-4, with 7 bases identical to TRBD1. This CDR3 contains 13 residues. Germline V gives CDR1 SNHLY, CDR2 FYNNEI. Trimming cost V 9 bases and J 0 bases; bases outside gene matches: 1. The CDR3 loop is CARQGTTNEKLFF. DNA of the CDR3: TGTGCCAGACAGGGGACAACTAATGAAAAACTGTTTTTT.